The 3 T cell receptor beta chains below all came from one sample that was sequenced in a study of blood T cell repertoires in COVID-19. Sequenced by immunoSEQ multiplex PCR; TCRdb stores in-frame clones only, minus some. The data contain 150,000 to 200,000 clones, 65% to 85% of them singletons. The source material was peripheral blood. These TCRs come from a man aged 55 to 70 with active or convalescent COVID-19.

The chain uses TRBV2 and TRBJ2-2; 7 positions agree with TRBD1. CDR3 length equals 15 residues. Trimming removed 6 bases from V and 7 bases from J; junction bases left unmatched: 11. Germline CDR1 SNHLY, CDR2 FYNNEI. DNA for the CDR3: TGTGCCAGCAGCGGGACAAGGAGACAGGGCGGGGAGCTGTTTTTT. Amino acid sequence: CASSGTRRQGGELFF.

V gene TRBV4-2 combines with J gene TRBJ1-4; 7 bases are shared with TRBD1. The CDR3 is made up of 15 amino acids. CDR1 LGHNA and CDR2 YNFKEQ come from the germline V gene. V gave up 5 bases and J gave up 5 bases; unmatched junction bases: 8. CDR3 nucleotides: TGTGCCAGCAGCGGAGTGACAGGGCCAAATGAAAAACTGTTTTTT. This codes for CASSGVTGPNEKLFF.

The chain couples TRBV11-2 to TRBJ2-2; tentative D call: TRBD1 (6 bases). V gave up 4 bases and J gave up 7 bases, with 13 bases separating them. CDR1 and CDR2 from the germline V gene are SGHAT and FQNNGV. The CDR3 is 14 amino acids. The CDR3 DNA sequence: TGTGCCAGCAGCTGGAACAGGGTCTTCGGGGAGCTGTTTTTT. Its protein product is CASSWNRVFGELFF.